These 29 T cell receptor beta chains originate from one sample sequenced in a study of Tregs in tolerant kidney transplant recipients. Data came from immunoSEQ multiplex PCR; TCRdb stores just in-frame clones and leaves some out. The record lists tens of thousands of clones, of which the ten most abundant hold roughly 0.89%. The sample in question was CD4+ T cells from blood, obtained before the transplant. These receptors were collected from a human donor who received a combined kidney and bone marrow transplant.

Details on this clone: The read halts 3 residues ahead of the CDR3 end, with the missing end drawn from the germline J gene. V and J are TRBV10-3 and TRBJ2-1, with 13 bases that match TRBD2. The CDR3 has 16 residues. The trim removed 3 bases at V and 6 bases at J, leaving 5 bases unmatched. CDR1 ENHRY and CDR2 SYGVKD come from the germline V gene. This CDR3 reads CAISEGGLAGFNEQFF. CDR3 DNA (partial): TGTGCCATCAGTGAAGGGGGACTAGCGGGATTCAATGAG.

Notes on this clone: With the read ending 3 residues before the CDR3 end, the germline J gene is used to fill in that end. The chain has TRBV11-1 and TRBJ2-1; maybe TRBD1 (5 bases). The V end lost 4 bases, the J end lost 7 bases, and 17 bases lay between the germline ends. Germline V gene lookup returns CDR1 SGHAT and CDR2 FQDESV (reference sequence). The CDR3 has 15 amino acids. CDR3 bases read: TGTGCCAGCAGCTCCCTGACAGAGACCCCAAATGAG. Translated, it gives CASSSLTETPNE. The entire CDR3 reads CASSSLTETPNEQFF. The full variable domain, with the rest looked up from reference TRBV11-1 and TRBJ2-1, is EAEVAQSPRYKITEKSQAVAFWCDPISGHATLYWYRQILGQGPELLVQFQDESVVDDSQLPKDRFSAERLKGVDSTLKIQPAELGDSAMYLCASSSLTETPNEQFFGPGTRLTVL.

As regards this clone: The read is 3 residues too short to cover the CDR3 end, so that end is filled in from the germline J gene. The chain recombines TRBV5-6 with TRBJ1-1; the D is unclear. This CDR3 has 11 amino acids. Germline V gives CDR1 SGHDT, CDR2 YYEEEE. The CDR3 here is CASSEAEEAFF. CDR3 DNA (partial): TGTGCCAGCAGCGAAGCGGAGGAA.

In the case of this clone: With the read ending 3 residues before the CDR3 end, the germline J gene is used to fill in that end. V is TRBV20-1 and J is TRBJ2-1, with TRBD2 matching over 14 bases. CDR1 is DFQATT, CDR2 SNEGSKA, per germline (reference sequence). The CDR3 length is 16 residues. V lost 0 bases, J lost 4 bases, and 2 bases stayed unmatched. The covered CDR3 bases are TGCAGTGCTAGAGATGGGACTAGCGGGAGTTACAATGAG. Its protein is CSARDGTSGSYNE. The complete CDR3 protein is CSARDGTSGSYNEQFF.

As concerns this clone: The read comes to an end 3 residues before the CDR3 does, leaving the germline J gene to fill in the end. The rearrangement joins TRBV19 to TRBJ2-1; 10 bases are shared with TRBD2. CDR3 length: 14 residues. With V trimmed by 7 bases and J by 9 bases, 9 bases remained unmatched. Germline values: CDR1 LNHDA, CDR2 SQIVND (reference sequence). CDR3 region: CASISSGRSSEQFF. CDR3 DNA, as far as it was read: TGTGCCAGTATTTCTAGCGGGAGATCGAGTGAG.

This clone counts as medium-sized by frequency. Read sequence stops 3 residues before the CDR3 end, and the germline J gene provides the missing end. The chain combines TRBV6-1 with TRBJ2-5; 9 bases match TRBD1. The germline V gene encodes CDR1 MNHNS and CDR2 SASEGT. V dropped 4 bases and J dropped 7; count of bases not matched to a gene: 7. The CDR3 is 14 residues long. The sequenced CDR3 bases are TGTGCCAGCAGTGCTGACAGGGGGGGAAGGACC. Amino acids: CASSADRGGRT. The CDR3 in its entirety is CASSADRGGRTQYF.

On this clone: Read coverage stops 3 residues before the CDR3 terminus; the germline J gene supplies the remainder. V and J are TRBV7-3 and TRBJ2-1; 7 bases align to TRBD2. This CDR3 has 13 amino acids. Trimming cost V 5 bases and J 8 bases; bases outside gene matches: 6. Germline loops: CDR1 SGHTA, CDR2 FQGTGA. This CDR3 reads CASSVQRGHEQFF. The part of the CDR3 DNA that was read is TGTGCCAGCAGCGTTCAGCGGGGACATGAG.

As for this clone: Read coverage stops 3 residues before the CDR3 terminus; the germline J gene supplies the remainder. This chain joins TRBV10-3 and TRBJ2-7; 8 bases match TRBD1. The J segment lost 2 bases and the V segment lost 8 bases, leaving 8 bases of the junction unmatched. The CDR3 is 14 amino acids. Germline CDR1 is ENHRY and CDR2 is SYGVKD. CDR3 bases read: TGTGCCATCCGTCGACAGGGGCCCCCCTACGAG. Its translation: CAIRRQGPPYE. The CDR3 as a whole reads CAIRRQGPPYEQYF.

In the case of this clone: The CDR3 end is not reached by the read, which stops 3 residues before it; the germline J gene fills it in. The rearrangement joins TRBV5-4 to TRBJ1-4; 8 bases match TRBD1. The CDR3 spans 14 residues. Germline lookup yields CDR1 SGHNT and CDR2 YYREEE (reference sequence). Germline trimming cut 2 bases from V and 7 bases from J; bases unmatched to any gene: 4. CDR3 DNA, as far as it was read: TGTGCCAGCAGCTTTGACAGGGGTAGTGAAAAA. Its translation: CASSFDRGSEK. The entire CDR3 protein reads CASSFDRGSEKLFF.

Comments on this clone: The CDR3 goes on 3 residues after the read ends, and that part is filled in from the germline J gene. The chain couples TRBV20-1 to TRBJ2-1; D perhaps matches TRBD2 (6 bases). This CDR3 comprises 15 residues. The ends were cut back, 2 bases at V and 4 bases at J, with 15 bases in the middle. CDR1 is DFQATT, CDR2 SNEGSKA, per germline (reference sequence). CDR3 amino acids: CSARLISGTYNEQFF. The CDR3 bases that were read are TGCAGTGCTAGATTGATTAGCGGAACATACAATGAG.

A note on this clone: The read terminates 3 residues before the CDR3 end, so the remaining end is supplied by the germline J gene. V gene TRBV20-1 combines with J gene TRBJ2-1; 7 bases fit TRBD2. V was pared by 5 bases and J by 5 bases, with 3 bases of the junction left unmatched. Germline lookup yields CDR1 DFQATT and CDR2 SNEGSKA (reference sequence). This CDR3 comprises 12 residues. The DNA read from the CDR3 is TGCAGTGCTTCACGGGGGGACAATGAG. The encoded protein is CSASRGDNE. The whole CDR3 sequence reads CSASRGDNEQFF.

CDR3 sequence reads: CATSDLTGENTEAFF. The DNA read from the CDR3 is TGTGCCACCAGTGATTTGACAGGGGAGAACACTGAA. The chain joins TRBV24-1 to TRBJ1-1; 7 bases are shared with TRBD1. The CDR3 goes on 3 residues after the read ends, and that part is filled in from the germline J gene. Germline V lookup: CDR1 KGHDR, CDR2 SFDVKD. V lost 0 bases and J lost 1; bases outside the gene matches: 1. This CDR3 spans 15 amino acids.

Note on this clone: The read comes to an end 3 residues before the CDR3 does, leaving the germline J gene to fill in the end. The rearrangement joins TRBV20-1 to TRBJ2-3; 11 bases are shared with TRBD2. Per germline, CDR1 DFQATT and CDR2 SNEGSKA (reference sequence). J was trimmed by 5 bases and V by 6 bases; bases with no gene match: 7. This CDR3 is 14 amino acids long. CDR3 amino acids: CSAPLAGDRDTQYF. The CDR3 bases that were read are TGCAGTGCCCCACTAGCGGGAGACAGAGATACG.

For this clone: The read halts 3 residues ahead of the CDR3 end, with the missing end drawn from the germline J gene. The chain recombines TRBV5-1 with TRBJ2-3, with D maybe TRBD2 (6 bases). This CDR3 is built from 16 residues. Germline values: CDR1 SGHRS, CDR2 YFSETQ. Trimming removed 4 bases at V and 2 bases at J, with 17 bases between. Here the CDR3 reads CASSPKVGGSTDTQYF. CDR3 DNA, as far as it was read: TGCGCCAGCAGCCCCAAAGTTGGGGGGTCCACAGATACG.

About this clone itself: The read ends 3 residues before the CDR3 terminus; that terminus is restored from the germline J gene. The J gene is TRBJ2-7, the V gene TRBV7-8, with 10 bases fitting TRBD2. This CDR3 spans 14 amino acids. Germline assignment: CDR1 SGHVS and CDR2 FQNEAQ. V dropped 5 bases and J dropped 6; count of bases not matched to a gene: 7. CDR3 protein: CASSTSGDTLEQYF. The part of the CDR3 DNA that was read is TGTGCCAGCAGCACTAGCGGGGACACCCTCGAG.

As concerns this clone: From the germline J gene comes the end of the CDR3, since the read stops 3 residues before it. This chain links TRBV18 with TRBJ1-5; weak D call: TRBD1 (6 bases). The CDR3 covers 15 residues. The V end was cut by 4 bases, the J end by 0 bases, with 10 bases between. Per the germline V gene, CDR1 is KGHSH and CDR2 is LQKENI. The sequenced part of the CDR3 DNA is TGTGCCAGCTCACAAGGACAGTATAGCAATCAGCCC. Its protein product is CASSQGQYSNQP. The entire CDR3 protein reads CASSQGQYSNQPQHF.

About this clone: Read coverage stops 3 residues before the CDR3 terminus; the germline J gene supplies the remainder. The chain carries TRBV19 and TRBJ2-1; TRBD2 aligns across 13 bases. CDR1 and CDR2 (germline): LNHDA, SQIVND (reference sequence). The V and J ends lost 6 bases and 7 bases, in that order; junction bases with no gene match: 3. CDR3 length: 14 amino acids. The covered CDR3 bases are TGTGCCAGTAGGTGGACTAGCGGGAGTAATGAG. Translated, it gives CASRWTSGSNE. The full CDR3 reads CASRWTSGSNEQFF. Full variable domain (missing parts from reference TRBV19 and TRBJ2-1): DGGITQSPKYLFRKEGQNVTLSCEQNLNHDAMYWYRQDPGQGLRLIYYSQIVNDFQKGDIAEGYSVSREKKESFPLTVTSAQKNPTAFYLCASRWTSGSNEQFFGPGTRLTVL.

For this clone: The observed sequence ends 3 residues before the CDR3 terminus, with the missing tail filled in from the germline J gene. The gene calls are TRBV18 and TRBJ2-5, with TRBD2 matching 13 bases. The CDR3 totals 15 residues. In germline, CDR1 is KGHSH, CDR2 LQKENI. The V gene end was trimmed by 3 bases and the J gene end by 6 bases; junction bases not matched to a gene: 4. The sequenced part of the CDR3 DNA is TGTGCCAGCTCACCGGGACTAGCGGGACAGCAGACC. Protein sequence: CASSPGLAGQQT. The full CDR3 sequence reads CASSPGLAGQQTQYF.

A remark on this clone: The observed sequence ends 3 residues before the CDR3 terminus, with the missing tail filled in from the germline J gene. The rearrangement joins TRBV20-1 to TRBJ2-6; weak D call: TRBD1 (6 bases). Trimming cost V 3 bases and J 0 bases, with 12 bases left between them. The germline CDR1 and CDR2 sequences are DFQATT and SNEGSKA (reference sequence). The CDR3 loop spans 16 amino acids. CDR3 region: CSASPRGNSGANVLTF. The CDR3 bases that were read are TGCAGTGCTAGTCCCAGGGGCAACTCTGGGGCCAACGTC.

A remark on this clone: The missing CDR3 end, 3 residues past where the read stops, is filled in from the germline J gene. The chain links TRBV6-2 or TRBV6-3 to TRBJ2-2, with TRBD1 matching over 8 bases. V lost 6 bases and J lost 4; bases outside the gene matches: 1. The CDR3 covers 13 residues. CDR1 and CDR2 (germline): MNHEY, SVGEGT. CDR3 DNA (partial): TGTGCCAGCAGGACAGGGGTCACCGGGGAG. Translated, it gives CASRTGVTGE. In full, the CDR3 is CASRTGVTGELFF.

Details on this clone: The read gets to within 3 residues of the CDR3 end, and the germline J gene fills in the rest. The chain employs TRBV20-1 and TRBJ2-5, with 8 bases lining up with TRBD1. Losses at the gene ends were 7 bases for V and 5 bases for J; bases not matched to a gene: 9. Germline V gives CDR1 DFQATT, CDR2 SNEGSKA (reference sequence). This CDR3 comprises 13 residues. CDR3 region: CSGHSGGPETQYF. The covered CDR3 bases are TGCAGTGGTCACTCAGGGGGCCCCGAGACC.

For this clone: The observed sequence ends 3 residues before the CDR3 terminus, with the missing tail filled in from the germline J gene. The gene calls are TRBV19 and TRBJ2-7; 7 nucleotides line up with TRBD2. J was trimmed by 2 bases and V by 0 bases; bases with no gene match: 13. CDR3 length: 18 amino acids. Germline V gene lookup returns CDR1 LNHDA and CDR2 SQIVND (reference sequence). Here the CDR3 reads CASSIDGAGAGSTYEQYF. CDR3 DNA (partial): TGTGCCAGTAGTATAGATGGTGCGGGAGCTGGATCCACCTACGAG.

A word on this clone: The CDR3 is cut off 3 residues early in the read; its end comes from the germline J gene. J is TRBJ2-3 and V is TRBV20-1; TRBD1 aligns across 10 bases. V trimming: 3 bases; J trimming: 4 bases; junction bases outside the gene matches: 7. The CDR3 spans 15 residues. CDR1 is DFQATT, CDR2 SNEGSKA, per germline (reference sequence). The CDR3 here is CSASSGTGVSDTQYF. CDR3 bases read: TGCAGTGCTAGCAGTGGGACAGGGGTCTCAGATACG.

With respect to this clone: The read ends 3 residues early relative to the CDR3; the germline J gene fills the gap. The chain joins TRBV5-4 to TRBJ2-5, with no clear D. In germline, CDR1 is SGHNT, CDR2 YYREEE (reference sequence). V was pared by 3 bases and J by 2 bases, with 8 bases between. The CDR3 is 13 residues long. CDR3 loop: CASSSDLQETQYF. The DNA read from the CDR3 is TGTGCCAGCAGCTCCGACTTGCAAGAGACC.

On this clone: The missing CDR3 end, 3 residues past where the read stops, is filled in from the germline J gene. This chain connects TRBV13 to TRBJ2-4; TRBD2 matches 12 bases. The CDR3 spans 15 residues. The junction had 6 bases not matched to a gene; V was cut back by 5 bases and J by 7 bases. Germline assignment: CDR1 PRHDT and CDR2 FYEKMQ (reference sequence). The CDR3 protein is CASSIRTSGNNIQYF. The sequenced CDR3 bases are TGTGCCAGCAGCATCAGGACTAGCGGGAATAACATT.

Notes on this clone: Read data end 3 residues before the CDR3 end; the end is taken from the germline J gene. The chain carries TRBV2 and TRBJ1-3, with TRBD1 as a possible D gene (6 bases). In germline, CDR1 is SNHLY, CDR2 FYNNEI. The CDR3 is 15 residues long. V lost 4 bases to trimming and J lost 2 bases, with 12 bases between them. The DNA read from the CDR3 is TGTGCCAGCAGTGCCGGACAGACTGCTGGAAACACC. Protein product: CASSAGQTAGNT. The CDR3 in full is CASSAGQTAGNTIYF.

Points on this clone: At one of its ends the junction is not consistent with the germline gene, which may arise from a read error. The CDR3 end lies 3 residues beyond the end of the read and is filled in from the germline J gene. The rearrangement uses TRBV7-2 and TRBJ2-7; 9 nucleotides agree with TRBD2. This CDR3 region has 14 residues. Germline V lookup: CDR1 SGHTA, CDR2 FQGNSA. The CDR3 bases that were read are TGTGGCAGCAGGCTGACTAGCGGATCCTACGAG. Protein: CGSRLTSGSYE. The CDR3 reads in full as CGSRLTSGSYEQYF.

Note on this clone: The CDR3 extends 3 residues past the end of the read, so its final part is completed from the germline J gene. This chain joins TRBV7-2 and TRBJ2-7; TRBD1 aligns across 10 bases. This CDR3 is 14 amino acids long. Trimming cost V 3 bases and J 3 bases; bases outside gene matches: 2. Germline V gene data show CDR1 as SGHTA and CDR2 as FQGNSA. Partial CDR3 DNA: TGTGCCAGCAGCTTCGGACAGGGGGTCTACGAG. Translated: CASSFGQGVYE. The full CDR3 reads CASSFGQGVYEQYF.

The part of the CDR3 DNA that was read is TGTGCCAGCAGCTTAAGGGACAGGGCTTTGTTGGCAGATACG. It specifies CASSLRDRALLADT. The whole CDR3 sequence is CASSLRDRALLADTQYF. This chain uses TRBV7-8 with TRBJ2-3, with TRBD1 matching over 9 bases. The DNA ends 3 residues before the CDR3 does, and the rest of the CDR3 is filled in from the germline J gene. The CDR3 consists of 17 residues. The J segment lost 4 bases and the V segment lost 2 bases, leaving 10 bases of the junction unmatched. Per germline, CDR1 SGHVS and CDR2 FQNEAQ.